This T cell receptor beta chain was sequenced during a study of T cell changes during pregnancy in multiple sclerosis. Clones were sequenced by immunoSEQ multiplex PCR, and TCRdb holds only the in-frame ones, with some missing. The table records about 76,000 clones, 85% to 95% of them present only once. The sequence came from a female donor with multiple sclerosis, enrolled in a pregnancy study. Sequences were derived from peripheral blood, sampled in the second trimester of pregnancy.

In DNA form, the CDR3 reads TGTGCCAGCACTCGCGGGGGGAGGGATACGCAGTATTTT. Its translation: CASTRGGRDTQYF. The rearrangement links TRBV2 to TRBJ2-3; 8 bases map to TRBD2. CDR1 is SNHLY and CDR2 is FYNNEI in the germline V gene. This CDR3 spans 13 amino acids. V shed 7 bases, J shed 6 bases, and the junction held 6 bases outside the gene matches. The whole variable domain, filled in from reference TRBV2 and TRBJ2-3, reads EPEVTQTPSHQVTQMGQEVILRCVPISNHLYFYWYRQILGQKVEFLVSFYNNEISEKSEIFDDQFSVERPDGSNFTLKIRSTKLEDSAMYFCASTRGGRDTQYFGPGTRLTVL.